Below, 18 T cell receptor beta chains from the same sample are listed, as sequenced in a study of blood T cell repertoires in COVID-19. The data were produced by immunoSEQ multiplex PCR, yet TCRdb's version contains in-frame clones alone and is incomplete. This repertoire shows about 100,000 clones, more than 75% found once; its top ten account for roughly 13%. The source material was peripheral blood. The source of these receptors is a human donor in a cohort sampled during active COVID-19.

The J gene is TRBJ1-2, the V gene TRBV3-1 (or the pseudogene TRBV3-2); 10 bases align to TRBD1. The germline V gene encodes CDR1 LGHDT and CDR2 YNNKEL (reference sequence). This CDR3 contains 15 residues. V dropped 5 bases and J dropped 2; count of bases not matched to a gene: 5. CDR3 coding DNA: TGTGCCAGCAGCGGACAGGGGGTAGGGAACTATGGCTACACCTTC. Translating gives CASSGQGVGNYGYTF.

V and J are TRBV30 and TRBJ2-3; TRBD2 aligns across 8 bases. The CDR3 has 12 residues. Germline V gene lookup returns CDR1 GTSNPN and CDR2 SVGIG (reference sequence). The V segment lost 2 bases and the J segment 5 bases; nucleotides outside the gene matches: 0. The CDR3 DNA follows: TGTGCCTGGAGTAGCGGGAGAGATACGCAGTATTTT. It yields the protein CAWSSGRDTQYF.

The gene calls are TRBV4-3 and TRBJ2-3; weak D call: TRBD2 (5 bases). V shed 0 bases and J shed 3 bases, with 10 bases lying between them. Germline V gives CDR1 LGHNA, CDR2 YSLEER. The CDR3 contains 15 residues. The CDR3 sequence is CASSQELALTDTQYF. The CDR3 bases are TGCGCCAGCAGCCAAGAATTAGCGTTAACAGATACGCAGTATTTT.

This clone was observed a few times. The CDR3 does not end in the conserved phenylalanine or tryptophan, so this is likely a read error. Because the CDR3's place on the DNA is in doubt, the DNA is left out and the CDR3 is given as listed by TCRdb. This rearrangement joins TRBV3-1 (or the pseudogene TRBV3-2) to TRBJ2-3; the table's D gene call, TRBD2, was not cross checked with the DNA. The CDR3 contains 11 residues when both ends are counted. Germline CDR1 and CDR2: LGHDT and YNNKEL (reference sequence). CDR3 region: CASSAGTTPTI.

Remarks on this clone: At one of its ends the junction is not consistent with the germline gene, which may arise from a read error. The V and J genes are TRBV6-6 and TRBJ2-6, with TRBD2 as a possible D gene (6 bases). Germline values: CDR1 MNHNY, CDR2 SVGAGI (reference sequence). The CDR3 covers 12 residues. The CDR3 protein is CASSYSTDYGAF. As DNA, the CDR3 is TGTGCCAGCAGTTACTCAACGGACTACGGGGCTTTC.

The J gene is TRBJ2-5, the V gene TRBV28; tentatively, D is TRBD1 (6 bases). Looked up from germline, CDR1 is MDHEN and CDR2 is SYDVKM. The CDR3 runs 13 residues. V lost 6 bases, J lost 4 bases, and 12 bases lay in between. CDR3 in amino acids: CASRTYRAETQYF. The CDR3 bases are TGTGCCAGCAGGACCTACAGGGCAGAGACCCAGTACTTC. Combining the CDR3 with reference TRBV28 and TRBJ2-5 gives the whole variable domain DVKVTQSSRYLVKRTGEKVFLECVQDMDHENMFWYRQDPGLGLRLIYFSYDVKMKEKGDIPEGYSVSREKKERFSLILESASTNQTSMYLCASRTYRAETQYFGPGTRLLVL.

This chain uses TRBV18 with TRBJ2-7; weak D call: TRBD1 (6 bases). Germline V gene data show CDR1 as KGHSH and CDR2 as LQKENI. The germline V and J ends were trimmed by 0 bases and 0 bases, with 12 bases remaining between them. The CDR3 is 16 amino acids. The DNA of the CDR3 is TGTGCCAGCTCACCACCAACGACAGGCAACTCCTACGAGCAGTACTTC. Translated, it gives CASSPPTTGNSYEQYF.

The chain has TRBV7-2 and TRBJ1-2, with 8 positions matching TRBD1. The CDR3 length is 13 residues. Germline V lookup: CDR1 SGHTA, CDR2 FQGNSA. J was trimmed by 4 bases and V by 5 bases; bases with no gene match: 3. The CDR3 DNA sequence: TGTGCCAGCAGCGCCGGACAGGGCTATGGCTACACCTTC. This translates into CASSAGQGYGYTF.

The CDR3 region is CASSFQPTSETQYF. The CDR3 DNA is TGCGCCAGCAGCTTCCAGCCGACTAGCGAGACCCAGTACTTC. The genes are TRBV5-1 and TRBJ2-5; TRBD2 aligns across 7 bases. CDR3 length: 14 amino acids. Losses at the gene ends were 2 bases for V and 5 bases for J; bases not matched to a gene: 6. Germline CDR1 and CDR2: SGHRS and YFSETQ.

The chain uses TRBV5-8 and TRBJ1-2; tentative D call: TRBD1 (6 bases). The CDR3 extends over 12 amino acids. Trimming removed 3 bases from V and 10 bases from J, with 13 bases in between. Germline V lookup: CDR1 SGHTS, CDR2 YDEGEE. The CDR3, as DNA: TGTGCCAGCAGCTCATACAGGGACACCTACACCTTC. It encodes CASSSYRDTYTF.

The J gene is TRBJ2-1, the V gene TRBV15; D not resolved. Germline CDR1 LNHNV, CDR2 YYDKDF (reference sequence). The CDR3 runs 14 residues. Trimming shortened V by 3 bases and J by 6 bases, and 12 bases separated the two germline ends. This CDR3 is CATSRTFLGNEQFF. CDR3 bases: TGTGCCACCAGCAGGACTTTCTTGGGCAATGAGCAGTTCTTC.

The table lists this clone with a few counts. The chain is built from TRBV5-4 and TRBJ2-2; weak D call: TRBD1 (5 bases). Germline V gene data show CDR1 as SGHNT and CDR2 as YYREEE (reference sequence). The CDR3 contains 14 residues. V dropped 2 bases and J dropped 6 bases, with 11 bases sitting between them. The CDR3 protein is CASSFRGSAGELFF. For the CDR3, the DNA is TGTGCCAGCAGCTTTAGGGGATCGGCCGGGGAGCTGTTTTTT.

This clone has just one count. The CDR3 here is CASSSDQVAGNTIYF. CDR3 nucleotides: TGTGCCAGCTCATCTGATCAGGTTGCTGGAAACACCATATATTTT. This chain joins TRBV18 and TRBJ1-3, with D hard to call. This CDR3 has 15 amino acids. Germline V lookup: CDR1 KGHSH, CDR2 LQKENI. V lost 5 bases and J lost 2, with 13 bases in between.

The chain uses TRBV9 and TRBJ1-4, with D perhaps TRBD1 (5 bases). The CDR3 length is 15 residues. V lost 2 bases and J 5 bases, leaving 13 bases between the germline ends. From germline, CDR1 is SGDLS and CDR2 YYNGEE. The CDR3 nucleotides are TGTGCCAGCAGCGTCTCCGGGACTCACAATGAAAAACTGTTTTTT. This translates into CASSVSGTHNEKLFF.

The rearrangement uses TRBV4-3 and TRBJ2-3; 8 nucleotides agree with TRBD2. The V segment lost 6 bases and the J segment 4 bases; nucleotides outside the gene matches: 15. Germline V gene data show CDR1 as LGHNA and CDR2 as YSLEER. This CDR3 has 17 amino acids. This CDR3 reads CASSRTWGGGPADTQYF. The CDR3 DNA is TGCGCCAGCAGTAGGACATGGGGCGGGGGGCCCGCAGATACGCAGTATTTT.

J is TRBJ1-1 and V is TRBV27; D remains ambiguous. Trimming cost V 6 bases and J 2 bases, with 16 bases left between them. This CDR3 region has 15 residues. CDR1 and CDR2 (germline): MNHEY, SMNVEV (reference sequence). The CDR3 loop reads CASRIEGGFNTEAFF. DNA for the CDR3: TGTGCCAGCAGAATCGAGGGAGGCTTTAACACTGAAGCTTTCTTT.

Concerning this clone: The junction differs from germline at one of its ends, possibly a read error. The chain joins TRBV6-2 or TRBV6-3 to TRBJ2-3; D is perhaps TRBD1 (6 bases). CDR1 is MNHEY, CDR2 SVGEGT, per germline. This CDR3 is built from 14 residues. CDR3: CASSHSPAGTFLYF. Here the CDR3 DNA reads TGTGCCAGCAGTCACTCGCCGGCCGGGACATTTCTGTATTTT.

The V gene is TRBV6-2 or TRBV6-3, the J gene TRBJ2-3, with 9 bases lining up with TRBD2. The CDR3 consists of 12 residues. V shed 0 bases, J shed 14 bases, and the junction held 3 bases outside the gene matches. Germline V CDR1 and CDR2: MNHEY, SVGEGT. The CDR3 is CASSYSLAGRYF. CDR3 in DNA: TGTGCCAGCAGTTACTCTCTAGCGGGGAGGTATTTT.